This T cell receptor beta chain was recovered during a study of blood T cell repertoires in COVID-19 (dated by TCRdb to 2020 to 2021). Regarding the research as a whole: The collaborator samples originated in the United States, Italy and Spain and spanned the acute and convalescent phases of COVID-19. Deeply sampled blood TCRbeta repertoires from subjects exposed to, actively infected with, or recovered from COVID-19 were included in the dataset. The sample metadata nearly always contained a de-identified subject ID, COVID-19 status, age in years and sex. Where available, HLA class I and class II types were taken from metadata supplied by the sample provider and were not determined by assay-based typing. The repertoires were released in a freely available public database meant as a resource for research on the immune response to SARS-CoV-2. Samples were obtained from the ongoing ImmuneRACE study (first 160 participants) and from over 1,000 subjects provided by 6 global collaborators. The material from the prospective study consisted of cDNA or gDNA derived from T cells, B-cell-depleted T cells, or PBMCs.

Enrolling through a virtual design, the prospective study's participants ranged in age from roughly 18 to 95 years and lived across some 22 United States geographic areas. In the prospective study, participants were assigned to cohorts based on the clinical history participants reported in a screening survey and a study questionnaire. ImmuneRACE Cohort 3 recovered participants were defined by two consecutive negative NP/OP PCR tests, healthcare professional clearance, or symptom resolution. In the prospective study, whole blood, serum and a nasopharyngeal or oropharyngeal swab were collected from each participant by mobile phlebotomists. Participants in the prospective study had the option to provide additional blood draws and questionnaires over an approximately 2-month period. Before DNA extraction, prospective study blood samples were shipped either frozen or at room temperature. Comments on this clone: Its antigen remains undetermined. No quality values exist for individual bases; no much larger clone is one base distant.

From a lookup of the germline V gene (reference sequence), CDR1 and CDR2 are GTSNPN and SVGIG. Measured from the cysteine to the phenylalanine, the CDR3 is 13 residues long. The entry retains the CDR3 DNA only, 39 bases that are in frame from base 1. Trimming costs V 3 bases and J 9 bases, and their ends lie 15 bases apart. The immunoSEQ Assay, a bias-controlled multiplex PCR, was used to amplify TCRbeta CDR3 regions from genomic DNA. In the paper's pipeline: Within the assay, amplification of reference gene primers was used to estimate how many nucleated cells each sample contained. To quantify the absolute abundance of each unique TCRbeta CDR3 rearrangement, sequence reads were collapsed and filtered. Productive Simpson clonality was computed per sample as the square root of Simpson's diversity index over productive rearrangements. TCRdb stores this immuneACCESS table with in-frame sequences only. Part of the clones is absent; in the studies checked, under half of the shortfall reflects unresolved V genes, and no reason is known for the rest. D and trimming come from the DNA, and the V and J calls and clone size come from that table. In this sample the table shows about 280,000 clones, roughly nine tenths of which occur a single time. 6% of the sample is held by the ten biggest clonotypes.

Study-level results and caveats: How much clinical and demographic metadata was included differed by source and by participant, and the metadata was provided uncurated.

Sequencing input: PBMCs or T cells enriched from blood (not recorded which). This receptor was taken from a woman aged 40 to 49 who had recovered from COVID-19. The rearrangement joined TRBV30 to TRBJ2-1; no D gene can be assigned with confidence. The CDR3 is CAWRLYLSSEQFF. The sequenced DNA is TGTGCCTGGAGATTGTATTTGTCCTCTGAGCAGTTCTTC.